The 29 T cell receptor beta chains given below trace back to one sample, sequenced in a study of blood T cell repertoires in COVID-19. The method was immunoSEQ multiplex PCR; TCRdb's version includes in-frame clones alone and lacks a portion of them. The sample holds around 30,000 clones, about 89% seen once. Material for sequencing was peripheral blood. Source of these receptors: a woman in her 40s with active or convalescent COVID-19.

In nucleotides, the CDR3 is TGTGCCACCAGAAGGGGACAGCAAGACCAAGAGACCCAGTACTTC. Translating it yields CATRRGQQDQETQYF. The chain links TRBV24-1 to TRBJ2-5, with TRBD1 matching 7 bases. V dropped 7 bases and J dropped 0; count of bases not matched to a gene: 7. Germline CDR1 is KGHDR and CDR2 is SFDVKD. The CDR3 length is 15 residues.

The rearrangement joins TRBV5-1 to TRBJ2-5, with D hard to call. The CDR3 is made up of 15 amino acids. With 0 bases removed from V and 1 base from J, the gap between germline ends came to 10 bases. The germline CDR1 and CDR2 sequences are SGHRS and YFSETQ. Written as DNA, the CDR3 is TGCGCCAGCAGCTTGGCGGTTGGTCGCCAAGAGACCCAGTACTTC. Residues: CASSLAVGRQETQYF. The full variable domain, in which reference TRBV5-1 and TRBJ2-5 provide the parts outside the CDR3, is KAGVTQTPRYLIKTRGQQVTLSCSPISGHRSVSWYQQTPGQGLQFLFEYFSETQRNKGNFPGRFSGRQFSNSRSEMNVSTLELGDSALYLCASSLAVGRQETQYFGPGTRLLVL.

The J gene is TRBJ1-5, the V gene TRBV2; D is undetermined. The CDR3 sequence is 13 residues long. The V end lost 6 bases, the J end lost 5 bases, and 11 bases lay between the germline ends. Germline V gene lookup returns CDR1 SNHLY and CDR2 FYNNEI. CDR3 nucleotide sequence: TGTGCCAGCAGGGGCCTTGGGTATCAGCCCCAGCATTTT. Translating it yields CASRGLGYQPQHF.

This rearrangement joins TRBV9 to TRBJ2-2, with TRBD2 matching over 7 bases. From germline, CDR1 is SGDLS and CDR2 YYNGEE. The CDR3 runs to 16 residues. J gave up 6 bases and V 0 bases, and 8 bases lay outside the gene matches. The CDR3 loop reads CASSVAGGGYAGELFF. DNA of the CDR3: TGTGCCAGCAGCGTAGCGGGCGGGGGTTACGCCGGGGAGCTGTTTTTT.

The CDR3: CSVLGTEDYGYTF. The CDR3 coding sequence is TGCAGCGTTCTAGGGACAGAGGACTATGGCTACACCTTC. The chain joins TRBV29-1 to TRBJ1-2; 7 bases align to TRBD1. The CDR3 has 13 amino acids. V trimming: 5 bases; J trimming: 3 bases; junction bases outside the gene matches: 6. The germline V gene encodes CDR1 SQVTM and CDR2 ANQGSEA.

The chain couples TRBV24-1 to TRBJ2-3; the match to TRBD2 covers 7 bases. The CDR3 covers 14 residues. V lost 9 bases and J lost 0; bases outside the gene matches: 5. CDR1 and CDR2 from the germline V gene are KGHDR and SFDVKD. This CDR3 reads CATLRAGSTDTQYF. The CDR3 DNA sequence: TGTGCCACCCTGCGAGCGGGAAGCACAGATACGCAGTATTTT.

The chain links TRBV5-8 to TRBJ2-7; maybe TRBD2 (5 bases). Trimming stripped 2 bases from V and 3 bases from J, with 6 bases between. Germline assignment: CDR1 SGHTS and CDR2 YDEGEE. This CDR3 comprises 12 residues. The CDR3 sequence is CASSFGLYEQYF. CDR3 sequence (DNA): TGTGCCAGCAGCTTTGGACTCTACGAGCAGTACTTC.

This clone was found a few times. This chain links TRBV12-3 or TRBV12-4 with TRBJ2-7; 9 nucleotides align to TRBD2. The CDR3 has 13 amino acids. Trimming took 6 bases from V and 3 from J; bases not matched to a gene: 3. The CDR3 DNA follows: TGTGCCAGCAGAGGACTAGCGCTCTACGAGCAGTACTTC. Protein sequence: CASRGLALYEQYF.

The chain employs TRBV11-2 and TRBJ1-1, with TRBD1 identical over 10 bases. This CDR3 comprises 17 residues. Per germline, CDR1 SGHAT and CDR2 FQNNGV. V lost 4 bases, J lost 0 bases, and 8 bases stayed unmatched. Here the CDR3 reads CASSSWTGGPMNTEAFF. The CDR3 nucleotides are TGTGCCAGCAGCTCTTGGACAGGGGGACCCATGAACACTGAAGCTTTCTTT.

This chain connects TRBV18 to TRBJ1-5, with D unclear. The V end lost 3 bases, the J end lost 0 bases, and 12 bases lay between the germline ends. Germline V gives CDR1 KGHSH, CDR2 LQKENI. CDR3 size: 16 residues. CDR3 DNA sequence: TGTGCCAGCTCACCGTTCTCAGGAACTAGCAATCAGCCCCAGCATTTT. Encoded protein: CASSPFSGTSNQPQHF.

This chain links TRBV19 with TRBJ2-5; TRBD1 matches 10 bases. This CDR3 spans 16 amino acids. V was pared by 5 bases and J by 4 bases, with 10 bases of the junction left unmatched. Germline V gene data show CDR1 as LNHDA and CDR2 as SQIVND (reference sequence). The CDR3 DNA sequence: TGTGCCAGTAGTTCTTACCCGCGGACAGGGGGAGAGACCCAGTACTTC. It translates to CASSSYPRTGGETQYF.

V is TRBV4-3 and J is TRBJ1-2; maybe TRBD1 (5 bases). The CDR3 totals 13 residues. With 4 bases removed from V and 2 bases from J, the gap between germline ends came to 8 bases. CDR1 is LGHNA, CDR2 YSLEER, per germline. For the CDR3, the DNA is TGCGCCAGCAGCCTGGAGGGGAACTATGGCTACACCTTC. It is translated as CASSLEGNYGYTF.

V usage is TRBV19 and J usage is TRBJ2-1; possible D gene TRBD2, 6 bases. The CDR3 has 12 residues. V lost 9 bases to trimming and J lost 15 bases, with 21 bases between them. Germline CDR1 is LNHDA and CDR2 is SQIVND (reference sequence). The CDR3 sequence: CASTGVSGDLFF. The CDR3 DNA sequence: TGTGCCAGCACCGGTGTTTCGGGAGACTTGTTCTTC.

The chain combines TRBV6-2 or TRBV6-3 with TRBJ1-3, with TRBD1 matching over 10 bases. V gave up 5 bases and J gave up 1 base; unmatched junction bases: 5. Germline-derived CDR1 and CDR2 are MNHEY and SVGEGT. The CDR3 is 16 residues long. The CDR3 here is CASSPGDRGSGNTIYF. The CDR3, as DNA: TGTGCCAGCAGTCCGGGGGACAGGGGATCTGGAAACACCATATATTTT.

V gene TRBV30 combines with J gene TRBJ2-7; D gene unclear. Trimming shortened V by 1 base and J by 5 bases, and 15 bases separated the two germline ends. The CDR3 runs to 14 residues. The V gene's germline CDR1 is GTSNPN and CDR2 SVGIG (reference sequence). This CDR3 is CAWSEGDLIDEQYF. The DNA for the CDR3 is TGTGCCTGGAGTGAAGGAGACCTTATCGACGAGCAGTACTTC.

V is TRBV11-3 and J is TRBJ1-1; maybe TRBD1 (5 bases). The ends were cut back, 8 bases at V and 1 base at J, with 11 bases in the middle. CDR3 size: 13 residues. Per the germline V gene, CDR1 is SGHNT and CDR2 is YENEEA. The CDR3 DNA is TGTGCCAGCTCACAGACAGCGAACACTGAAGCTTTCTTT. This gives the protein CASSQTANTEAFF. The whole variable domain, filled in from reference TRBV11-3 and TRBJ1-1, reads EAGVVQSPRYKIIEKKQPVAFWCNPISGHNTLYWYLQNLGQGPELLIRYENEEAVDDSQLPKDRFSAERLKGVDSTLKIQPAELGDSAVYLCASSQTANTEAFFGQGTRLTVV.

This chain connects TRBV6-5 to TRBJ1-5, with a possible D match to TRBD1 (6 bases). Trimming cost V 8 bases and J 5 bases, with 19 bases left between them. CDR1 is MNHEY and CDR2 is SVGAGI in the germline V gene. CDR3 length equals 15 residues. CDR3 coding DNA: TGTGCCAGCTGCCTGAGGACAGTCCCCCATCAGCCCCAGCATTTT. Translated: CASCLRTVPHQPQHF.

The chain carries TRBV10-1 and TRBJ1-5; tentatively, D is TRBD1 (6 bases). The V end lost 5 bases, the J end lost 4 bases, and 21 bases lay between the germline ends. CDR1 WNHNN and CDR2 SYGVQD come from the germline V gene (reference sequence). The CDR3 totals 17 residues. CDR3 nucleotides: TGCGCCAGCAGTAGGGGAGGAGGGGGGGACGGGAATCAGCCCCAGCATTTT. It is translated as CASSRGGGGDGNQPQHF.

The rearrangement joins TRBV28 to TRBJ1-2; D is ambiguous. The CDR3 has 14 residues. Trimming shortened V by 3 bases and J by 8 bases, and 16 bases separated the two germline ends. CDR1 MDHEN and CDR2 SYDVKM come from the germline V gene. The CDR3 protein is CASSFGSPLRGYTF. In nucleotides, the CDR3 is TGTGCCAGCAGTTTCGGGAGCCCTCTGAGGGGCTACACCTTC.

This rearrangement joins TRBV28 to TRBJ2-7; D uncertain. The CDR3 runs 15 residues. V was shortened by 1 base and J by 2 bases, with 12 bases between the two germline ends. Germline V lookup: CDR1 MDHEN, CDR2 SYDVKM. The CDR3 loop is CASSLFAVGAYEQYF. CDR3 DNA: TGTGCCAGCAGTTTATTCGCGGTCGGTGCCTACGAGCAGTACTTC.

The chain employs TRBV11-2 and TRBJ2-1; tentative D call: TRBD1 (6 bases). The V gene's germline CDR1 is SGHAT and CDR2 FQNNGV. This CDR3 region has 17 residues. The germline V and J ends were trimmed by 5 bases and 0 bases, with 17 bases remaining between them. The CDR3 nucleotides are TGTGCCAGCAGCCGGACAGCTCTACCGAGCTCCTACAATGAGCAGTTCTTC. This codes for CASSRTALPSSYNEQFF.

J is TRBJ1-2 and V is TRBV4-1; D is ambiguous. Germline values: CDR1 MGHRA, CDR2 YSYEKL. The CDR3 contains 14 residues. V dropped 2 bases and J dropped 3 bases, with 10 bases sitting between them. CDR3 DNA sequence: TGCGCCAGCAGCCAACTACTACCCGACTATGGCTACACCTTC. It translates to CASSQLLPDYGYTF.

The chain couples TRBV7-2 to TRBJ1-2; D uncertain. Trimming left V 0 bases short and J 7 bases short, with 9 bases between. The length of the CDR3 is 13 residues. CDR1 and CDR2 (germline): SGHTA, FQGNSA. CDR3 sequence (DNA): TGTGCCAGCAGCTTAGCAGGGAGCGGTGGCTACACCTTC. Amino acid sequence: CASSLAGSGGYTF.

The rearrangement uses TRBV10-3 and TRBJ2-7; 11 bases align to TRBD2. The CDR3 is made up of 15 amino acids. The germline V gene has CDR1 ENHRY and CDR2 SYGVKD. V trimming: 6 bases; J trimming: 1 base; junction bases outside the gene matches: 5. The CDR3 loop reads CAIRERLAGSYEQYF. DNA of the CDR3: TGTGCCATCAGAGAAAGACTAGCGGGGTCCTACGAGCAGTACTTC.

The chain combines TRBV29-1 with TRBJ2-4; D is unclear. Per germline, CDR1 SQVTM and CDR2 ANQGSEA. V was trimmed by 0 bases and J by 10 bases, leaving 7 bases between them. The CDR3 runs 11 residues. The CDR3 region has the DNA TGCAGCGTTGAAGATCCCTTGATTCAGTACTTC. Protein product: CSVEDPLIQYF.

V is TRBV24-1 and J is TRBJ2-1; TRBD2 aligns across 8 bases. CDR1 is KGHDR, CDR2 SFDVKD, per germline. This CDR3 spans 16 amino acids. Unmatched junction bases numbered 7, after V lost 0 bases and J lost 7 bases. CDR3 residues: CATSDLRTGGLNEQFF. DNA of the CDR3: TGTGCCACCAGTGATTTGCGGACGGGGGGGCTAAATGAGCAGTTCTTC.

This rearrangement joins TRBV7-9 to TRBJ2-7; 9 nucleotides line up with TRBD1. The V gene's germline CDR1 is SEHNR and CDR2 FQNEAQ (reference sequence). The J segment lost 6 bases and the V segment lost 1 base, leaving 1 base of the junction unmatched. There are 13 residues in the CDR3. The CDR3 sequence: CASSLVGQGEQYF. The CDR3 DNA follows: TGTGCCAGCAGCTTAGTGGGACAGGGCGAGCAGTACTTC.

J is TRBJ2-7 and V is TRBV28; TRBD1 aligns across 8 bases. CDR1 and CDR2 (germline): MDHEN, SYDVKM. V lost 6 bases, J lost 2 bases, and 18 bases stayed unmatched. The CDR3 has 18 amino acids. CDR3 in DNA: TGTGCCAGCAGCTTTCCGGACGCCGGGACAGGATACACCTACGAGCAGTACTTC. This encodes CASSFPDAGTGYTYEQYF.

The chain joins TRBV29-1 to TRBJ2-1; 7 nucleotides align to TRBD2. The CDR3 sequence is 13 residues long. Germline CDR1 SQVTM, CDR2 ANQGSEA. With V trimmed by 3 bases and J by 5 bases, 4 bases remained unmatched. The CDR3 spells CSVEGGSHNEQFF. The CDR3 nucleotides read TGCAGCGTTGAGGGGGGGTCCCACAATGAGCAGTTCTTC.